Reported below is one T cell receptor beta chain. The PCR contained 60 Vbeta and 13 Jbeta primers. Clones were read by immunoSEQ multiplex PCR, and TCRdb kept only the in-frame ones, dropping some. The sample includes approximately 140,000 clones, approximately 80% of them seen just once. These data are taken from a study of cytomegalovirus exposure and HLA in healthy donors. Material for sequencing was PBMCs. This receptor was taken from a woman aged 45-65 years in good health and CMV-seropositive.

The CDR3 spells CASSLGVSNQPQHF. The CDR3 bases are TGTGCCAGCAGTCTAGGGGTGAGCAATCAGCCCCAGCATTTT. V gene TRBV2 combines with J gene TRBJ1-5, with D perhaps matching TRBD1 (5 bases). Germline V CDR1 and CDR2: SNHLY, FYNNEI. The CDR3 length is 14 residues. V dropped 5 bases and J dropped 1 base, with 9 bases sitting between them. Drawing the rest from reference TRBV2 and TRBJ1-5, the complete variable domain is EPEVTQTPSHQVTQMGQEVILRCVPISNHLYFYWYRQILGQKVEFLVSFYNNEISEKSEIFDDQFSVERPDGSNFTLKIRSTKLEDSAMYFCASSLGVSNQPQHFGDGTRLSIL.